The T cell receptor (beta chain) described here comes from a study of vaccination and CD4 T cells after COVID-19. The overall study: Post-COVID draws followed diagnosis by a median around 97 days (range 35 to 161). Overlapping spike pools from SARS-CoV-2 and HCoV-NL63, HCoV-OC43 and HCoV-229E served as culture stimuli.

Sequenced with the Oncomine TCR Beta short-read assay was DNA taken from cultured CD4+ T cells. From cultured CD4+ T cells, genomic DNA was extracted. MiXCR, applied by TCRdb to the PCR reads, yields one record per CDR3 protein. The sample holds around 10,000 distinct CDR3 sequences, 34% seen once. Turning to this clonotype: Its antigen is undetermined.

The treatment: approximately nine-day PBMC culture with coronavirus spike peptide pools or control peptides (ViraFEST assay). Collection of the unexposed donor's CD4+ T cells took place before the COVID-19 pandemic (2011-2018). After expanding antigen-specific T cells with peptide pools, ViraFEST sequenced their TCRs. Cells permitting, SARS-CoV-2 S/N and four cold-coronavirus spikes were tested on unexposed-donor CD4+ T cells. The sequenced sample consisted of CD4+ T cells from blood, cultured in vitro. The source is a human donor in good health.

The CDR3 nucleotides read TGTGCCAGCAGTTCATCGACTAGCGGGAACACAGATACGCAGTATTTT. This codes for CASSSSTSGNTDTQYF. The gene calls are TRBV28 and TRBJ2-3; 11 bases fit TRBD2. After removal of 4 bases from V and 2 bases from J, the junction contained 5 bases not matched to a gene. Germline CDR1 reads MDHEN; CDR2 reads SYDVKM. The CDR3 contains 16 residues.